Listed here are 28 T cell receptor beta chains from one sample, sequenced in a study of T cell responses to AZD1222 COVID-19 vaccine. Clones were sequenced by immunoSEQ multiplex PCR, and TCRdb holds only the in-frame ones, with some missing. This sample has 110,000 to 150,000 clones, with 85% to 95% found just once. Sequenced here: peripheral blood, sampled after recovery from COVID-19. The source is an adult who had recovered from COVID-19.

The chain employs TRBV2 and TRBJ2-4, with 7 bases identical to TRBD2. V lost 5 bases and J lost 8; bases outside the gene matches: 12. The germline gives CDR1 SNHLY, CDR2 FYNNEI. There are 15 residues in the CDR3. This CDR3 is CASSQEGGGRHIQYF. As DNA, the CDR3 is TGTGCCAGCAGTCAAGAAGGAGGCGGGAGACACATTCAGTACTTC.

V gene TRBV6-1 combines with J gene TRBJ2-7; unclear D gene. The V gene's germline CDR1 is MNHNS and CDR2 SASEGT. The ends were cut back, 0 bases at V and 3 bases at J, with 12 bases in the middle. There are 15 residues in the CDR3. DNA for the CDR3: TGTGCCAGCAGTGAAGCGCTCGGCAGGCTCTACGAGCAGTACTTC. Protein sequence: CASSEALGRLYEQYF.

The V and J genes are TRBV27 and TRBJ2-1; 7 nucleotides match TRBD2. The CDR3 covers 15 residues. Looked up from germline, CDR1 is MNHEY and CDR2 is SMNVEV (reference sequence). V lost 0 bases and J lost 8; bases outside the gene matches: 7. The CDR3 DNA follows: TGTGCCAGCAGTTTATCACGCGGGAGAGTAGATGAGCAGTTCTTC. Protein product: CASSLSRGRVDEQFF.

The table lists this clone with a count of one. This chain joins TRBV6-5 and TRBJ1-2; no firm D call. The germline CDR1 and CDR2 sequences are MNHEY and SVGAGI. V lost 4 bases and J lost 8, with 17 bases in between. The CDR3 is 14 amino acids. The chain's CDR3 is CASSSPGEYNGYTF. The CDR3 region has the DNA TGTGCCAGCAGTTCCCCCGGGGAATATAACGGCTACACCTTC.

This clone was observed once. The chain recombines TRBV11-2 with TRBJ1-3; D is perhaps TRBD1 (5 bases). Trimming cost V 1 base and J 0 bases, with 7 bases left between them. Per germline, CDR1 SGHAT and CDR2 FQNNGV. The CDR3 is made up of 15 amino acids. As DNA, the CDR3 is TGTGCCAGCAGCTTAGTAAGGGGCTCTGGAAACACCATATATTTT. Translated: CASSLVRGSGNTIYF.

A single count supports this clone. The V and J genes are TRBV28 and TRBJ2-3; TRBD2 matches at 10 bases. The germline CDR1 and CDR2 sequences are MDHEN and SYDVKM. The CDR3 runs 15 residues. V lost 7 bases, J lost 1 base, and 5 bases stayed unmatched. CDR3 amino acids: CASTSGRGRTDTQYF. The CDR3 DNA reads as TGTGCCAGCACTAGCGGGAGAGGGCGCACAGATACGCAGTATTTT.

The rearrangement links TRBV3-1 (or the pseudogene TRBV3-2) to TRBJ1-6; 9 nucleotides align to TRBD1. Germline-derived CDR1 and CDR2 are LGHDT and YNNKEL (reference sequence). The V gene end was trimmed by 5 bases and the J gene end by 10 bases; junction bases not matched to a gene: 9. This CDR3 has 15 residues. The CDR3 DNA reads TGTGCCAGCAGCTTGGGGGGGACAGGGTACTCACCCCTCCACTTT. The encoded protein is CASSLGGTGYSPLHF.

The rearrangement links TRBV30 to TRBJ2-7; D is tentatively TRBD1 or TRBD2 (5 bases each). Trimming shortened V by 0 bases and J by 5 bases, and 17 bases separated the two germline ends. This CDR3 comprises 15 residues. Germline V gene sequence: CDR1 GTSNPN, CDR2 SVGIG (reference sequence). DNA for the CDR3: TGTGCCTGGAGTGTAAGGATGGGGGTAGGTAACGAGCAGTACTTC. Its protein product is CAWSVRMGVGNEQYF. The whole variable domain, filled in from reference TRBV30 and TRBJ2-7, reads SQTIHQWPATLVQPVGSPLSLECTVEGTSNPNLYWYRQAAGRGLQLLFYSVGIGQISSEVPQNLSASRPQDRQFILSSKKLLLSDSGFYLCAWSVRMGVGNEQYFGPGTRLTVT.

This clone was seen a few times. This chain joins TRBV3-1 (or the pseudogene TRBV3-2) and TRBJ1-1, with 7 bases aligning to TRBD1. Per the germline V gene, CDR1 is LGHDT and CDR2 is YNNKEL (reference sequence). V shed 3 bases and J 5 bases; nucleotides not matched to a gene: 6. The CDR3 is made up of 14 amino acids. CDR3 sequence: CASSQLQGGTEAFF. In DNA form, the CDR3 reads TGTGCCAGCAGCCAGCTGCAGGGGGGGACTGAAGCTTTCTTT.

The sample holds one count of this clone. The chain links TRBV30 to TRBJ2-2, with D maybe TRBD1 (5 bases). Trimming removed 0 bases at V and 5 bases at J, with 19 bases between. CDR3 size: 17 residues. The germline V gene encodes CDR1 GTSNPN and CDR2 SVGIG (reference sequence). The CDR3 loop is CAWSVFSRAGRTGELFF. DNA for the CDR3: TGTGCCTGGAGTGTATTTAGTAGGGCAGGGCGGACCGGGGAGCTGTTTTTT. The whole variable domain, remainder taken from reference TRBV30 and TRBJ2-2, is SQTIHQWPATLVQPVGSPLSLECTVEGTSNPNLYWYRQAAGRGLQLLFYSVGIGQISSEVPQNLSASRPQDRQFILSSKKLLLSDSGFYLCAWSVFSRAGRTGELFFGEGSRLTVL.

V usage is TRBV28 and J usage is TRBJ2-3; the D call may be TRBD1 or TRBD2 (5 bases each). The CDR3 extends over 15 amino acids. In germline, CDR1 is MDHEN, CDR2 SYDVKM. Deletions cut 7 bases from V and 0 bases from J, with 14 bases between. This chain's CDR3 is CASNGVRGSTDTQYF. Written as DNA, the CDR3 is TGTGCCAGCAACGGTGTGAGGGGTAGCACAGATACGCAGTATTTT.

V usage is TRBV5-5 and J usage is TRBJ2-1; D is perhaps TRBD2 (5 bases). V was cut by 3 bases and J by 6 bases, with 13 bases left in between. The CDR3 extends over 14 amino acids. Germline V gene sequence: CDR1 SGHKS, CDR2 YYEKEE (reference sequence). CDR3 region: CASSWRTVSNEQFF. The CDR3 nucleotides read TGTGCCAGCAGCTGGAGGACGGTCAGCAATGAGCAGTTCTTC.

V gene TRBV24-1 combines with J gene TRBJ2-1, with unresolved D. Germline-derived CDR1 and CDR2 are KGHDR and SFDVKD. This CDR3 has 13 residues. Trimming took 5 bases from V and 2 from J, leaving 6 bases between them. The CDR3, as DNA: TGTGCCACCAGTGGTCCCCCCTACAATGAGCAGTTCTTC. Amino acids: CATSGPPYNEQFF.

The chain is built from TRBV5-1 and TRBJ2-7; tentatively, D is TRBD1 (6 bases). This CDR3 region has 15 residues. Trimming removed 3 bases at V and 2 bases at J, with 15 bases between. CDR1 and CDR2 (germline): SGHRS, YFSETQ. In DNA form, the CDR3 reads TGCGCCAGCAGCTCATCCGGGACACCTACCTACGAGCAGTACTTC. It translates to CASSSSGTPTYEQYF.

V and J are TRBV19 and TRBJ1-1; 7 nucleotides match TRBD1. Germline CDR1 is LNHDA and CDR2 is SQIVND (reference sequence). The trim removed 4 bases at V and 1 base at J, leaving 12 bases unmatched. CDR3 length equals 17 residues. The CDR3 DNA is TGTGCCAGTAGTACCCTTCAGGGGGAGCTGCAGAACACTGAAGCTTTCTTT. Residues: CASSTLQGELQNTEAFF.

The genes are TRBV5-1 and TRBJ2-1; D gene uncertain. The CDR3 is 15 amino acids. V dropped 3 bases and J dropped 8 bases, with 18 bases sitting between them. Looked up from germline, CDR1 is SGHRS and CDR2 is YFSETQ. The CDR3 sequence: CASSSGSGVVYEQFF. CDR3 DNA sequence: TGCGCCAGCAGCTCCGGGTCTGGAGTAGTCTATGAGCAGTTCTTC. Full variable domain (missing parts from reference TRBV5-1 and TRBJ2-1): KAGVTQTPRYLIKTRGQQVTLSCSPISGHRSVSWYQQTPGQGLQFLFEYFSETQRNKGNFPGRFSGRQFSNSRSEMNVSTLELGDSALYLCASSSGSGVVYEQFFGPGTRLTVL.

The rearrangement joins TRBV5-1 to TRBJ2-5, with 9 bases fitting TRBD2. This CDR3 contains 15 residues. V was pared by 1 base and J by 4 bases, with 5 bases of the junction left unmatched. Looked up from germline, CDR1 is SGHRS and CDR2 is YFSETQ. The CDR3 here is CASSLLAGAIETQYF. The CDR3 DNA is TGCGCCAGCAGCTTGTTAGCGGGGGCCATAGAGACCCAGTACTTC.

This clone was seen a single time. The V and J genes are TRBV4-1 and TRBJ2-5; 9 nucleotides match TRBD2. The ends lost 4 bases at V and 3 bases at J; junction bases unmatched: 6. CDR1 is MGHRA, CDR2 YSYEKL, per germline. The CDR3 is 15 residues long. CDR3 bases: TGCGCCAGCAGCCTATCGTTAGCGGGAGAAGAGACCCAGTACTTC. Translated, it gives CASSLSLAGEETQYF.

The chain couples TRBV28 to TRBJ1-2, with D unclear. Germline V CDR1 and CDR2: MDHEN, SYDVKM. With 7 bases removed from V and 5 bases from J, the gap between germline ends came to 11 bases. The CDR3 is 12 residues long. The CDR3 region is CASIRVGYGYTF. In DNA, the CDR3 is TGTGCCAGCATTAGGGTAGGGTATGGCTACACCTTC.

This clone was seen more than once but under ten times. CDR3 nucleotides: TGTGCCAGCAGCTTTGGACAGGCGAAGGAGCAGTACTTC. It codes for CASSFGQAKEQYF. V usage is TRBV5-4 and J usage is TRBJ2-7; 7 positions agree with TRBD1. Germline V gene sequence: CDR1 SGHNT, CDR2 YYREEE (reference sequence). The CDR3 sequence is 13 residues long. The trim removed 2 bases at V and 7 bases at J, leaving 6 bases unmatched.

The gene calls are TRBV28 and TRBJ1-1; D not certain. In germline, CDR1 is MDHEN, CDR2 SYDVKM. There are 17 residues in the CDR3. V lost 2 bases and J 1 base, leaving 17 bases between the germline ends. The CDR3 is CASSLPGVGPTNTEAFF. The CDR3 DNA reads as TGTGCCAGCAGTTTACCCGGGGTAGGACCGACGAACACTGAAGCTTTCTTT.

This chain links TRBV3-1 (or the pseudogene TRBV3-2) with TRBJ2-7; 10 bases map to TRBD2. The V and J ends lost 6 bases and 5 bases, in that order; junction bases with no gene match: 10. The CDR3 has 15 amino acids. Germline CDR1 is LGHDT and CDR2 is YNNKEL (reference sequence). This chain's CDR3 is CASSLAGTSADEQYF. CDR3 coding DNA: TGTGCCAGCAGTCTTGCTGGGACTAGCGCCGACGAGCAGTACTTC.

The CDR3 DNA reads as TGTGCCAGCAGCCAAGGAACACAGGGTTTTGGCTACACCTTC. Translating gives CASSQGTQGFGYTF. This chain links TRBV5-4 with TRBJ1-2; possibly TRBD1 for D (6 bases). Germline CDR1 is SGHNT and CDR2 is YYREEE (reference sequence). The CDR3 is made up of 14 amino acids. V was clipped by 4 bases and J by 7 bases, with 17 bases between them. Variable domain in full (rest from reference TRBV5-4 and TRBJ1-2): ETGVTQSPTHLIKTRGQQVTLRCSSQSGHNTVSWYQQALGQGPQFIFQYYREEENGRGNFPPRFSGLQFPNYSSELNVNALELDDSALYLCASSQGTQGFGYTFGSGTRLTVV.

The genes are TRBV28 and TRBJ2-7; 7 positions agree with TRBD1. CDR1 is MDHEN, CDR2 SYDVKM, per germline. The CDR3 totals 16 residues. V shed 1 base, J shed 2 bases, and the junction held 8 bases outside the gene matches. The CDR3 sequence is CASSLFWDSRPYEQYF. Here the CDR3 DNA reads TGTGCCAGCAGTTTATTCTGGGACAGCCGACCCTACGAGCAGTACTTC. Complete variable domain (other parts from reference TRBV28 and TRBJ2-7): DVKVTQSSRYLVKRTGEKVFLECVQDMDHENMFWYRQDPGLGLRLIYFSYDVKMKEKGDIPEGYSVSREKKERFSLILESASTNQTSMYLCASSLFWDSRPYEQYFGPGTRLTVT.

The rearrangement joins TRBV4-1 to TRBJ1-2; D uncertain. The CDR3 is 12 residues long. V shed 0 bases and J shed 8 bases, with 7 bases lying between them. The germline gives CDR1 MGHRA, CDR2 YSYEKL. The CDR3 loop reads CASSQEGGGYTF. The CDR3 DNA sequence: TGCGCCAGCAGCCAAGAAGGTGGAGGCTACACCTTC.

This clone was observed once. The V gene is TRBV13, the J gene TRBJ2-5; TRBD2 matches 10 bases. CDR3 length equals 15 residues. With V trimmed by 3 bases and J by 2 bases, 3 bases remained unmatched. Germline V gives CDR1 PRHDT, CDR2 FYEKMQ (reference sequence). This CDR3 is CASSFRTSGQETQYF. CDR3 nucleotides: TGTGCCAGCAGCTTTCGGACTAGCGGTCAAGAGACCCAGTACTTC.

The rearrangement joins TRBV7-8 to TRBJ1-5; TRBD1 matches at 11 bases. CDR1 and CDR2 from the germline V gene are SGHVS and FQNEAQ. Unmatched junction bases numbered 8, after V lost 5 bases and J lost 2 bases. This CDR3 comprises 17 residues. The CDR3 bases are TGTGCCAGCAGCGTCTCCGGGACAGGGGGGCGCAATCAGCCCCAGCATTTT. Protein: CASSVSGTGGRNQPQHF.

The V and J genes are TRBV29-1 and TRBJ1-1; no definite D call. The V end lost 4 bases, the J end lost 0 bases, and 6 bases lay between the germline ends. CDR1 is SQVTM, CDR2 ANQGSEA, per germline. The CDR3 has 12 residues. CDR3 coding DNA: TGCAGCGTTGGGCACCTGAACACTGAAGCTTTCTTT. Translation gives CSVGHLNTEAFF.